The source of this T cell receptor beta chain is a study of read filtering for tumor transcriptome and immune sequencing. Study in general: By R-ISS, stages I, II and III held around 8, 16 and 7 patients.

Study outcomes and limitations: In IR-seq, single-read clonotypes were 65% to 90% of clonotypes but approximately 3.2% of reads.

Bone marrow was sampled from every patient at the time of active disease. CDR1 is SGHRS, CDR2 YFSETQ, per germline. The CDR3 consists of 15 residues. Concerning this clonotype: No antigen is known for it. A much more abundant neighbour one base away suggests this may be a read error.

Molecular barcoded adaptors covering alpha/delta and beta/gamma chains were used on roughly 370 ng RNA. TCRdb processed the reads anew with MiXCR; each CDR3 protein has one entry. The sample lists approximately 150,000 distinct CDR3 sequences, roughly 13% occurring once. This TCR derives from a donor at least 40 years old with multiple myeloma. The rearrangement uses TRBV5-1 and TRBJ1-1; D remains unclear. Sequencing was carried out using a population of CD138-negative cells sorted from bone marrow. The CDR3 nucleotides are TGCGCCAGCAGCTTGGGGTTCAGCGGGAACATTGAAGCTTTCTTT. Its translation: CASSLGFSGNIEAFF.